Listed below are T cell receptor beta chains from one sample, sequenced in a study of T cells after yellow fever vaccination. Via MiXCR, TCRdb re-called the 5' RACE reads, giving one row per CDR3 protein. Of roughly 30,000 distinct CDR3 sequences listed, about 10% are singletons. The starting material was PBMCs, either bulk or a sorted T-cell subset (CD4+, CD8+, memory, or dextramer-sorted; not recorded which), obtained roughly 14 days after the first yellow fever vaccination. The receptor set was obtained from a man between 18 and 29 years old who received the YFV17D yellow fever vaccine. Both conserved end residues are trimmed from each CDR3. Fields, in order: V gene, CDR3 protein.

v_call: TRBV5-6; cdr3_aa: ASSGGRGGTEAF
v_call: TRBV7-6; cdr3_aa: ASSPRTGGLSNEQF
v_call: TRBV27; cdr3_aa: ASSAQRAGANVLT
v_call: TRBV7-9; cdr3_aa: ASSSRDRGAEQY
v_call: TRBV9; cdr3_aa: ASSRGTGAYEQY
v_call: TRBV29-1; cdr3_aa: SVTTGLAGGRGKDTQY
v_call: TRBV20-1; cdr3_aa: SARSPGGTYEQY
v_call: TRBV4-2; cdr3_aa: ASSQDLLNTEAF
v_call: TRBV18; cdr3_aa: ASSRTGQSSTEAF
v_call: TRBV28; cdr3_aa: ASSLGVVNEQF
v_call: TRBV11-2; cdr3_aa: ASASGGPAYEQY
v_call: TRBV5-5; cdr3_aa: ASSFGGLGEYGYT
v_call: TRBV5-4; cdr3_aa: ASSLSGYEAF
v_call: TRBV9; cdr3_aa: ASSVVGTSNTGELF
v_call: TRBV11-2; cdr3_aa: ASSYIRGSDTGELF
v_call: TRBV12-3/TRBV12-4; cdr3_aa: ASSPPAFGANVLT
v_call: TRBV9; cdr3_aa: ASSVAGSGPQH
v_call: TRBV20-1; cdr3_aa: SARGLGTNPGNTIY
v_call: TRBV5-6; cdr3_aa: ASARVAGGPGDTQY
v_call: TRBV3-1; cdr3_aa: ASSLAGEKF
v_call: TRBV9; cdr3_aa: ASSVGTGGPDTQY
v_call: TRBV5-1; cdr3_aa: ASSARGGGNTDTQY
v_call: TRBV5-1; cdr3_aa: ASSPGTGGTEAF
v_call: TRBV7-3; cdr3_aa: ASTLDPVRAYEQY
v_call: TRBV11-2; cdr3_aa: ASSYVGREAF
v_call: TRBV25-1; cdr3_aa: ASSEQGASETQY
v_call: TRBV5-1; cdr3_aa: ASSDPEGAKNIQY
v_call: TRBV12-3/TRBV12-4; cdr3_aa: ASSFMAGDNSPLH
v_call: TRBV20-1; cdr3_aa: SAKELGRLNTEAF
v_call: TRBV5-6; cdr3_aa: ASSLRLGETQY
v_call: TRBV12-3/TRBV12-4; cdr3_aa: ASRWTSAPDTQY
v_call: TRBV7-2; cdr3_aa: ASSFYGTEKNIQY
v_call: TRBV5-5; cdr3_aa: AISPGLICTDTQY
v_call: TRBV7-7; cdr3_aa: ASSTGGSPYNEQF
v_call: TRBV5-1; cdr3_aa: ASSLGGQLNEQF
v_call: TRBV6-5; cdr3_aa: ASSYPGGQFH
v_call: TRBV7-3; cdr3_aa: ASSPGSGGSYEQY
v_call: TRBV6-1; cdr3_aa: ASKVGTEAF
v_call: TRBV2; cdr3_aa: AGGQGPGANVLT
v_call: TRBV12-3/TRBV12-4; cdr3_aa: ASLRAGVQKEQF
v_call: TRBV19; cdr3_aa: ASSIDTGGPTEAF
v_call: TRBV6-1; cdr3_aa: ATFGRREETQY
v_call: TRBV2; cdr3_aa: ASSNGRNQPQH
v_call: TRBV5-1; cdr3_aa: ASRGDWGETQY
v_call: TRBV7-8; cdr3_aa: ASSPYGSTGGTQY
v_call: TRBV7-9; cdr3_aa: ASSLNQVTDTQY
v_call: TRBV12-3/TRBV12-4; cdr3_aa: ASSFSRGTANYGYT
v_call: TRBV4-3; cdr3_aa: ASSYHGNEKLF
v_call: TRBV2; cdr3_aa: ASSRSRQAGWLEQY
v_call: TRBV4-1; cdr3_aa: ASSQDNGGGTDTQY
v_call: TRBV9; cdr3_aa: ASSPTGHQETQY
v_call: TRBV5-1; cdr3_aa: ASKANTGELF
v_call: TRBV19; cdr3_aa: ASSPDSYGYT
v_call: TRBV5-8; cdr3_aa: ASSPKAGAGAFYGYT